This passage covers 22 T cell receptor beta chains from one sample sequenced in a study of CD8+ T cells in alopecia areata. RNA, once extracted, was reverse transcribed into cDNA for use as the sequencing template. Sequenced by immunoSEQ multiplex PCR; TCRdb stores in-frame clones only, minus some. The data contain approximately 170,000 clones, around 56% of them seen just once; the ten biggest clones take up 0.65% to 0.7%. Treatment here: oral pan-JAK inhibitor, 5-10 mg twice daily. Sequences were derived from CD4+ T cells sorted from blood, sampled at week 4, from a patient treated with tofacitinib. Every receptor here comes from a human donor with alopecia areata.

This clone was detected only a few times. The junction shows a germline mismatch at one end, possibly a read error. The chain is built from TRBV7-2 and TRBJ2-4, with 7 bases matching TRBD1. Germline assignment: CDR1 SGHTA and CDR2 FQGNSA. The CDR3 is 11 residues long. The CDR3 nucleotides read TGTGCCAGCAGCTTTGGACAGGAGCTCCGCTTC. Amino acid sequence: CASSFGQELRF.

This chain joins TRBV30 and TRBJ1-5; no firm D call. The CDR3 consists of 13 residues. V shed 6 bases and J shed 0 bases, with 9 bases lying between them. Germline V CDR1 and CDR2: GTSNPN, SVGIG (reference sequence). The CDR3 region is CACVVDSNQPQHF. DNA for the CDR3: TGTGCCTGCGTAGTTGATAGCAATCAGCCCCAGCATTTT. The full variable domain, with the rest looked up from reference TRBV30 and TRBJ1-5, is SQTIHQWPATLVQPVGSPLSLECTVEGTSNPNLYWYRQAAGRGLQLLFYSVGIGQISSEVPQNLSASRPQDRQFILSSKKLLLSDSGFYLCACVVDSNQPQHFGDGTRLSIL.

V gene TRBV5-1 combines with J gene TRBJ2-3; D call uncertain. V was clipped by 4 bases and J by 2 bases, with 11 bases between them. CDR1 is SGHRS, CDR2 YFSETQ, per germline. CDR3 length equals 14 residues. The DNA for the CDR3 is TGCGCCAGCAGCCTTGGCGCCGACACAGATACGCAGTATTTT. Residues: CASSLGADTDTQYF.

Only one count was recorded for this clone. The chain recombines TRBV5-8 with TRBJ2-5; 9 positions agree with TRBD2. From germline, CDR1 is SGHTS and CDR2 YDEGEE. The CDR3 contains 15 residues. After removal of 5 bases from V and 3 bases from J, the junction contained 8 bases not matched to a gene. The CDR3 loop is CASRRGLAAKETQYF. CDR3 nucleotides: TGTGCCAGCAGGAGGGGACTAGCAGCGAAAGAGACCCAGTACTTC.

The V gene is TRBV29-1, the J gene TRBJ2-1; the match to TRBD2 covers 7 bases. CDR1 and CDR2 from the germline V gene are SQVTM and ANQGSEA. The V segment lost 5 bases and the J segment 5 bases; nucleotides outside the gene matches: 6. CDR3 length: 13 amino acids. This CDR3 is CSVRRERNNEQFF. The DNA for the CDR3 is TGCAGCGTTAGGCGGGAGCGGAACAATGAGCAGTTCTTC.

The rearrangement links TRBV6-1 to TRBJ2-3; D unclear. The CDR3 has 15 amino acids. Germline V gene data show CDR1 as MNHNS and CDR2 as SASEGT. V dropped 3 bases and J dropped 0 bases, with 10 bases sitting between them. This CDR3 reads CASSDQISSTDTQYF. CDR3 DNA: TGTGCCAGCAGTGACCAAATCAGTAGCACAGATACGCAGTATTTT.

V and J are TRBV29-1 and TRBJ1-2; D is perhaps TRBD1 (6 bases). V lost 3 bases and J lost 7, with 15 bases in between. The CDR3 is made up of 13 amino acids. Germline loops: CDR1 SQVTM, CDR2 ANQGSEA. The CDR3 region is CSVDRARGGGYTF. The CDR3 nucleotides are TGCAGCGTTGATAGGGCCAGAGGGGGTGGCTACACCTTC.

This clone has more than one count but fewer than ten. The chain joins TRBV7-2 to TRBJ2-1; D is unresolved. V gave up 1 base and J gave up 8 bases, with 12 bases separating them. CDR1 SGHTA and CDR2 FQGNSA come from the germline V gene. The CDR3 runs to 14 residues. The CDR3 coding sequence is TGTGCCAGCAGCTTAGGGCCTAGTTCCGATGAGCAGTTCTTC. It encodes CASSLGPSSDEQFF.

This clone has just a few counts. This sequence joins TRBV5-1 and TRBJ2-1; 9 bases map to TRBD1. V shed 4 bases, J shed 4 bases, and the junction held 6 bases outside the gene matches. The length of the CDR3 is 15 residues. Germline assignment: CDR1 SGHRS and CDR2 YFSETQ. In nucleotides, the CDR3 is TGCGCCAGCAGCAGACAGGGGGTCAATTACAATGAGCAGTTCTTC. Amino acids: CASSRQGVNYNEQFF. Using reference TRBV5-1 and TRBJ2-1 for the parts outside the CDR3, the full variable domain is KAGVTQTPRYLIKTRGQQVTLSCSPISGHRSVSWYQQTPGQGLQFLFEYFSETQRNKGNFPGRFSGRQFSNSRSEMNVSTLELGDSALYLCASSRQGVNYNEQFFGPGTRLTVL.

This clone appeared a few times. The chain carries TRBV2 and TRBJ2-5; possibly TRBD1 or TRBD2 for D (5 bases each). Trimming left V 6 bases short and J 4 bases short, with 12 bases between. The CDR3 runs 13 residues. Germline V gives CDR1 SNHLY, CDR2 FYNNEI. The CDR3 DNA sequence: TGTGCCAGCAGGGGTGGGGCGGGAGAGACCCAGTACTTC. Translating gives CASRGGAGETQYF.

V usage is TRBV1 and J usage is TRBJ2-7; TRBD2, as called in the table, went unchecked against the DNA. TRBV1 counts as a pseudogene. The CDR3 has 15 residues. For the CDR3, the DNA is TGCACCAGCAGCCAAGAGGATAGCGGGAGCCCCGAGCAGTACTTC. Amino acid sequence: CTSSQEDSGSPEQYF.

V and J are TRBV27 and TRBJ2-1; 7 positions match TRBD2. CDR1 MNHEY and CDR2 SMNVEV come from the germline V gene (reference sequence). The CDR3 sequence is 13 residues long. Losses at the gene ends were 6 bases for V and 7 bases for J; bases not matched to a gene: 6. In DNA form, the CDR3 reads TGTGCCAGCAGCCGGACTAGTCGGAATGAGCAGTTCTTC. Protein: CASSRTSRNEQFF.

The genes are TRBV6-5 and TRBJ1-1; D gene uncertain. Trimming removed 5 bases from V and 1 base from J, with 8 bases in between. Germline V gives CDR1 MNHEY, CDR2 SVGAGI. The CDR3 loop spans 13 amino acids. This CDR3 reads CASSNYKNTEAFF. For the CDR3, the DNA is TGTGCCAGCAGTAACTACAAGAACACTGAAGCTTTCTTT.

This chain links TRBV4-1 with TRBJ1-2; 10 positions match TRBD1. The CDR3 is 16 amino acids. Unmatched junction bases numbered 6, after V lost 1 base and J lost 4 bases. The germline gives CDR1 MGHRA, CDR2 YSYEKL. This chain's CDR3 is CASSQGRDRGTYGYTF. CDR3 sequence (DNA): TGCGCCAGCAGCCAAGGCCGGGACAGGGGAACCTATGGCTACACCTTC.

The chain employs TRBV4-2 and TRBJ2-7; 10 bases align to TRBD2. Germline CDR1 is LGHNA and CDR2 is YNFKEQ. The length of the CDR3 is 18 residues. V dropped 0 bases and J dropped 0; count of bases not matched to a gene: 8. The CDR3 spells CASSQDGGSGRTSYEQYF. The DNA for the CDR3 is TGTGCCAGCAGCCAAGATGGTGGTAGCGGGAGGACCTCCTACGAGCAGTACTTC.

The chain employs TRBV19 and TRBJ2-7; 7 bases are shared with TRBD1. The CDR3 contains 13 residues. Germline lookup yields CDR1 LNHDA and CDR2 SQIVND (reference sequence). With 6 bases clipped from V and 7 bases from J, the junction kept 9 bases outside the gene matches. The DNA of the CDR3 is TGTGCCAGTAGCCGAACAGGGGCGTGGGAGCAGTACTTC. Translating it yields CASSRTGAWEQYF.

This CDR3 is CASSLLSGSTDTQYF. The CDR3 nucleotides are TGTGCCAGCAGCTTACTCAGCGGGAGCACAGATACGCAGTATTTT. The chain couples TRBV7-2 to TRBJ2-3; TRBD2 is a possible D gene (6 bases). The CDR3 runs to 15 residues. Trimming removed 2 bases at V and 0 bases at J, with 9 bases between. Germline CDR1 SGHTA, CDR2 FQGNSA.

The chain has TRBV4-1 and TRBJ2-5, with D tentatively TRBD2 (6 bases). Germline-derived CDR1 and CDR2 are MGHRA and YSYEKL. The ends were cut back, 4 bases at V and 4 bases at J, with 19 bases in the middle. This CDR3 spans 16 amino acids. The CDR3 reads CASSPGTAGKGETQYF. CDR3 coding DNA: TGCGCCAGCAGCCCGGGGACCGCGGGGAAGGGAGAGACCCAGTACTTC.

This clone was seen only a few times. The V call is TRBV19, the J call TRBJ2-3, with 9 bases aligning to TRBD2. Trimming at V came to 7 bases and at J to 1 base, leaving 6 bases not matched to a gene. Germline-derived CDR1 and CDR2 are LNHDA and SQIVND (reference sequence). This CDR3 is built from 15 residues. In DNA, the CDR3 is TGTGCCAGTACCGGAAGACTAGCGGGCACAGATACGCAGTATTTT. Its protein is CASTGRLAGTDTQYF. The full variable domain, completed using reference TRBV19 and TRBJ2-3, is DGGITQSPKYLFRKEGQNVTLSCEQNLNHDAMYWYRQDPGQGLRLIYYSQIVNDFQKGDIAEGYSVSREKKESFPLTVTSAQKNPTAFYLCASTGRLAGTDTQYFGPGTRLTVL.

The V and J genes are TRBV29-1 and TRBJ1-1, with TRBD1 as a possible D gene (5 bases). V lost 1 base, J lost 4 bases, and 10 bases lay in between. Germline lookup yields CDR1 SQVTM and CDR2 ANQGSEA. The CDR3 totals 13 residues. CDR3 protein: CSVEVRDGTEAFF. The CDR3 region has the DNA TGCAGCGTTGAAGTCAGGGACGGCACTGAAGCTTTCTTT.

V is TRBV2 and J is TRBJ1-5; TRBD1 matches at 11 bases. Trimming cost V 6 bases and J 6 bases; bases outside gene matches: 4. CDR1 and CDR2 (germline): SNHLY, FYNNEI. The CDR3 runs 14 residues. The CDR3: CASSGQGAIQPQHF. CDR3 coding DNA: TGTGCCAGCAGCGGACAGGGGGCTATTCAGCCCCAGCATTTT.

V usage is TRBV6-4 and J usage is TRBJ1-1; D is unclear. Germline V gene sequence: CDR1 MRHNA, CDR2 SNTAGT. V lost 2 bases, J lost 1 base, and 5 bases lay in between. This CDR3 region has 13 residues. The CDR3 is CASSDGGNTEAFF. The CDR3 DNA reads as TGTGCCAGCAGTGACGGAGGGAACACTGAAGCTTTCTTT.